This entry is about one TCR beta chain. Antigen specificity is unknown. The CDR3 is 13 residues long. The germline V gene encodes CDR1 LNHDA and CDR2 SQIVND (reference sequence). Trimming removed 11 bases from V and 0 bases from J, with 10 bases in between. No patient had autoimmune disease or received systemic immunosuppression. The data originate from a study of OX40 agonist ivuxolimab in advanced cancers. Study overall: Ivuxolimab, an agonistic anti-OX40 (CD134) antibody, was given to patients. Three individuals attained partial responses, comprising one hepatocellular carcinoma case and two cutaneous melanoma cases. Points from the study as a whole: By week 6 at 0.1 to 3.0 mg/kg, blood CD4+ and CD8+ T cells had expanded clonally.

This table comes from immunoSEQ multiplex PCR, and its TCRdb copy is limited to in-frame clones, with some not included. The table includes roughly 67,000 clones, about 84% detected once. The TCR sequence derives from an adult with an advanced solid tumor such as melanoma, head and neck, liver or kidney cancer. The rearrangement joins TRBV19 to TRBJ2-2; no clear D. The source was CD4+ or CD8+ T cells sorted from blood, collected in a trial of the OX40 agonist ivuxolimab. CDR3 region: CASRVTNTGELFF. The CDR3 DNA reads TGTGCCTCACGAGTGACGAACACCGGGGAGCTGTTTTTT.